This TCR beta chain was recorded in a study of a mutant IDH1 vaccine in newly diagnosed glioma. The time point was: week 11, during vaccination. The investigators gave 300 ug of mutant IDH1 20-mer peptide in each vaccine dose, together with topical imiquimod. The length of the CDR3 is 17 residues. CDR1 is MNHEY and CDR2 is SMNVEV in the germline V gene (reference sequence). With V trimmed by 2 bases and J by 2 bases, 6 bases remained unmatched. This clone was observed once. As yet, its antigen is unknown. Assay: immunoSEQ multiplex PCR; the TCRdb copy retains only in-frame clones and omits some. The data show about 36,000 clones, under 90% seen once.

The chain has TRBV27 and TRBJ2-3, with 11 nucleotides matching TRBD2. The sample consisted of peripheral blood mononuclear cells (PBMCs), taken from a glioma patient whose treatment included an IDH1 peptide vaccine. This sequence originates from a woman in her twenties or thirties with glioma. Some clones in this sample may be carry-over from other donors' samples. The DNA for the CDR3 is TGTGCCAGCAGTTTACCCCCTAGCGGGGGGATCACAGATACGCAGTATTTT. Its protein product is CASSLPPSGGITDTQYF.